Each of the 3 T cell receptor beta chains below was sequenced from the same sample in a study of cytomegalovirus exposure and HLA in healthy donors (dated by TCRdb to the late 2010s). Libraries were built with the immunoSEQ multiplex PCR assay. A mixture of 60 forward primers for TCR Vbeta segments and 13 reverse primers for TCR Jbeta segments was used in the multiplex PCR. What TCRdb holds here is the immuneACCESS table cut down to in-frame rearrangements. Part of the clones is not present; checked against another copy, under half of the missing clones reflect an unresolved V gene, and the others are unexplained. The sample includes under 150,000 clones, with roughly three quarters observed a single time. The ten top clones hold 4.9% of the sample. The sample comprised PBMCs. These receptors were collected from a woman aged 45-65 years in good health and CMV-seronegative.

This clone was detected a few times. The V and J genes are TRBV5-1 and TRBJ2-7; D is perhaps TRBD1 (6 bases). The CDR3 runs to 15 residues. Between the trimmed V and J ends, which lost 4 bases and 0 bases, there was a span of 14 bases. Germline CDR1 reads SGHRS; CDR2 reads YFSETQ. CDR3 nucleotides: TGCGCCAGCAGCCTACTGACAGGAAGCTCCTACGAGCAGTACTTC. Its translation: CASSLLTGSSYEQYF. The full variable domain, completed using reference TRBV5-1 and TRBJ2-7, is KAGVTQTPRYLIKTRGQQVTLSCSPISGHRSVSWYQQTPGQGLQFLFEYFSETQRNKGNFPGRFSGRQFSNSRSEMNVSTLELGDSALYLCASSLLTGSSYEQYFGPGTRLTVT.

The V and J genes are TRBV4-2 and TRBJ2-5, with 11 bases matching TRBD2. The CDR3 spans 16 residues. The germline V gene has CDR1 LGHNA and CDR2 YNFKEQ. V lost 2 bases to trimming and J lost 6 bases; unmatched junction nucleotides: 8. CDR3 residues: CASSQTGTSGVKTQYF. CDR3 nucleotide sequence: TGTGCCAGCAGCCAAACCGGGACTAGCGGCGTAAAGACCCAGTACTTC.

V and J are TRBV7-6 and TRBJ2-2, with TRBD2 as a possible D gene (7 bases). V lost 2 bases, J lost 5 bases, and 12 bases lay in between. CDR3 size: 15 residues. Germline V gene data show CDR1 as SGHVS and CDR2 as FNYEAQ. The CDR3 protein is CASSLRGGGTGELFF. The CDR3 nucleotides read TGTGCCAGCAGCTTACGCGGGGGCGGTACCGGGGAGCTGTTTTTT.